This entry lists 13 T cell receptor beta chains sequenced from one sample in a study of T cell clonality in common variable immunodeficiency. Libraries were prepared by immunoSEQ multiplex PCR; TCRdb keeps only in-frame clonotypes and omits some of them. This sample shows 40,000 to 45,000 clones and no singletons; 0.68% rests with the ten largest. Sequenced material: peripheral blood mononuclear cells. The receptors come from a person aged 18 to 75 in good health.

Ten or more counts support this clone. Sequencing ends 3 residues short of the CDR3 end; the germline J gene provides the rest. The V gene is TRBV30, the J gene TRBJ1-6; D remains unclear. The V gene lost 3 bases and the J gene lost 0 bases, with 9 bases spanning the gap. CDR3 length: 15 amino acids. The germline CDR1 and CDR2 sequences are GTSNPN and SVGIG (reference sequence). The part of the CDR3 DNA that was read is TGTGCCTGGAGACGCGGGAGCTCCTATAATTCACCC. This sequence encodes CAWRRGSSYNSP. The whole CDR3 sequence reads CAWRRGSSYNSPLHF. The full variable domain, its missing parts supplied by reference TRBV30 and TRBJ1-6, is SQTIHQWPATLVQPVGSPLSLECTVEGTSNPNLYWYRQAAGRGLQLLFYSVGIGQISSEVPQNLSASRPQDRQFILSSKKLLLSDSGFYLCAWRRGSSYNSPLHFGNGTRLTVT.

This clone occurred a few times. The read terminates 3 residues ahead of where the CDR3 ends, so the germline J gene completes it. The chain carries TRBV10-2 and TRBJ2-1, with 10 nucleotides matching TRBD2. Germline assignment: CDR1 WSHSY and CDR2 SAAADI. Trimming removed 3 bases from V and 7 bases from J; junction bases left unmatched: 6. The CDR3 loop spans 15 amino acids. CDR3 sequence reads: CASSEGLAASNEQFF. Incomplete CDR3 DNA: TGCGCCAGCAGTGAAGGACTAGCGGCCTCGAATGAG.

At least ten counts were recorded for this clone. The DNA read from the CDR3 is TGTGCCAGCAGCTCACGGGGGGGCTCCTACAATGAG. It specifies CASSSRGGSYNE. The full CDR3 is CASSSRGGSYNEQFF. V and J are TRBV7-3 and TRBJ2-1, with 8 bases fitting TRBD2. The read ends 3 residues shy of where the CDR3 ends; the end is completed using the germline J gene. The CDR3 has 15 residues. CDR1 and CDR2 from the germline V gene are SGHTA and FQGTGA. Losses at the gene ends were 4 bases for V and 0 bases for J; bases not matched to a gene: 2.

This clone was picked up many times. The read is 3 residues too short to cover the CDR3 end, so that end is filled in from the germline J gene. This rearrangement joins TRBV7-9 to TRBJ1-2; 9 bases agree with TRBD1. This CDR3 spans 14 amino acids. V shed 3 bases and J 7 bases; nucleotides not matched to a gene: 6. Looked up from germline, CDR1 is SEHNR and CDR2 is FQNEAQ (reference sequence). The part of the CDR3 DNA that was read is TGTGCCAGCAGCTTGGGGACAGGGACGGGTGGC. Residues: CASSLGTGTGG. The CDR3, in full, reads CASSLGTGTGGYTF.

This clone has ten or more counts. From the germline J gene comes the end of the CDR3, since the read stops 3 residues before it. The gene calls are TRBV5-1 and TRBJ2-6; TRBD2 matches 9 bases. Germline loops: CDR1 SGHRS, CDR2 YFSETQ. This CDR3 contains 18 residues. V trimming: 1 base; J trimming: 1 base; junction bases outside the gene matches: 6. The sequenced CDR3 bases are TGCGCCAGCAGCTTGATGTTAGCGGGAGAATCTGGGGCCAACGTC. Translated: CASSLMLAGESGANV. The full-length CDR3 reads as CASSLMLAGESGANVLTF.

There are many counts of this clone. The read halts 3 residues ahead of the CDR3 end, with the missing end drawn from the germline J gene. V usage is TRBV4-2 and J usage is TRBJ1-3; 8 bases agree with TRBD1. Looked up from germline, CDR1 is LGHNA and CDR2 is YNFKEQ. CDR3 length: 17 amino acids. Trimming removed 0 bases from V and 3 bases from J; junction bases left unmatched: 7. The DNA read from the CDR3 is TGTGCCAGCAGCCAAGAAGTGGGGACAGGACGTGGAAACACC. Its translation is CASSQEVGTGRGNT. The entire CDR3 protein reads CASSQEVGTGRGNTIYF.

The sample holds many counts of this clone. The CDR3 is cut off 3 residues early in the read; its end comes from the germline J gene. The chain uses TRBV18 and TRBJ1-2; D gene ambiguous. V shed 5 bases and J shed 2 bases, with 9 bases lying between them. Germline loops: CDR1 KGHSH, CDR2 LQKENI. The CDR3 consists of 13 residues. Here the CDR3 reads CASSLDKNYGYTF. CDR3 bases read: TGTGCCAGCTCATTAGACAAGAACTATGGC.

This clone was found many times. The sequenced fragment ends 3 residues before the CDR3 boundary, so the rest is inferred from the germline J gene. This sequence joins TRBV27 and TRBJ2-2; 10 bases line up with TRBD2. After removal of 4 bases from V and 1 base from J, the junction contained 9 bases not matched to a gene. Per germline, CDR1 MNHEY and CDR2 SMNVEV (reference sequence). The CDR3 length is 18 residues. The CDR3: CASSSLAGAVLNTGELFF. CDR3 DNA (partial): TGTGCCAGCAGTTCGCTAGCGGGGGCTGTCTTGAACACCGGGGAG.

This clone came up many times. Read coverage stops 3 residues before the CDR3 terminus; the germline J gene supplies the remainder. The chain combines TRBV20-1 with TRBJ1-5; 7 positions match TRBD1. CDR1 is DFQATT, CDR2 SNEGSKA, per germline (reference sequence). The junction had 7 bases not matched to a gene; V was cut back by 3 bases and J by 5 bases. This CDR3 is 14 amino acids long. CDR3: CSASGRGSDQPQHF. CDR3 DNA (partial): TGCAGTGCTAGTGGCAGGGGGTCCGATCAGCCC.

This clone occurred many times. The read halts 3 residues ahead of the CDR3 end, with the missing end drawn from the germline J gene. This chain joins TRBV30 and TRBJ2-1; D uncertain. Germline values: CDR1 GTSNPN, CDR2 SVGIG (reference sequence). The V end was cut by 0 bases, the J end by 7 bases, with 10 bases between. This CDR3 region has 13 residues. The DNA read from the CDR3 is TGTGCCTGGAGTGTCCCGAATAGAAATGAG. The encoded protein is CAWSVPNRNE. The CDR3 as a whole reads CAWSVPNRNEQFF. Full variable domain (outside the CDR3, taken from reference TRBV30 and TRBJ2-1): SQTIHQWPATLVQPVGSPLSLECTVEGTSNPNLYWYRQAAGRGLQLLFYSVGIGQISSEVPQNLSASRPQDRQFILSSKKLLLSDSGFYLCAWSVPNRNEQFFGPGTRLTVL.

This clone was observed at least ten times. The sequence runs out 3 residues before the end of the CDR3; the remainder is reconstructed from the germline J gene. V is TRBV19 and J is TRBJ1-2, with TRBD1 identical over 7 bases. CDR1 is LNHDA, CDR2 SQIVND, per germline (reference sequence). Unmatched junction bases numbered 11, after V lost 5 bases and J lost 5 bases. This CDR3 contains 15 residues. The CDR3 sequence is CASSFYPDRYYGYTF. CDR3 DNA, as far as it was read: TGTGCCAGTAGTTTCTACCCGGACAGGTATTATGGC.

Many counts were recorded for this clone. The CDR3 end falls 3 residues outside the read, so it is completed with the germline J gene. V is TRBV28 and J is TRBJ1-2; 8 bases line up with TRBD1. Germline CDR1 reads MDHEN; CDR2 reads SYDVKM. This CDR3 contains 13 residues. After removal of 9 bases from V and 4 bases from J, the junction contained 7 bases not matched to a gene. The covered CDR3 bases are TGTGCCAGTGGGAACAGGGGGGGCTATGGC. Protein sequence: CASGNRGGYG. The whole CDR3 is CASGNRGGYGYTF.

At least ten counts were recorded for this clone. The read stops 3 residues short of the end of the CDR3; the missing end is completed from the germline J gene. The chain is built from TRBV6-4 and TRBJ2-1, with 7 nucleotides matching TRBD1. Germline assignment: CDR1 MRHNA and CDR2 SNTAGT. V lost 0 bases, J lost 7 bases, and 9 bases stayed unmatched. The CDR3 is 16 amino acids. CDR3 DNA, as far as it was read: TGTGCCAGCAGTGACTCGGTAGAGGGGGCTACAAATGAG. Residues: CASSDSVEGATNE. The full-length CDR3 reads as CASSDSVEGATNEQFF.